Below are 8 T cell receptor beta chains sequenced from a single sample in a study of spatial heterogeneity in lung cancer (dated by TCRdb to about 2019). This sample's time point label indicates: sample taken at primary tumor resection. For TCR sequencing, whole RNA was extracted from tumor and nontumor lung tissue, or from cryopreserved PBMC samples, and no cell sorting was done. Libraries were prepared through 5' RACE. The sequencer was a NextSeq 500. The public reads were run again by TCRdb, first through fastp at Q25 and then through MiXCR, and only productive beta chains were kept. Entries that share a CDR3 protein sequence are merged under the most common genes and DNA. The sample includes some 21,000 distinct CDR3 sequences, with around 4.6% observed a single time. Around 7.4% of the sample belongs to the ten largest clones. This material consisted of PBMCs, taken at surgery. The receptors here all came from a male donor with early-stage non-small cell lung cancer.

The chain recombines TRBV12-3 or TRBV12-4 with TRBJ2-3; unclear D gene. V lost 6 bases and J 3 bases, leaving 10 bases between the germline ends. This CDR3 is built from 13 residues. CDR3 loop: CASSPDPTDTQYF. In DNA, the CDR3 is TGTGCCAGCAGCCCAGACCCAACAGATACGCAGTATTTT.

This clonotype came up once. Given a much more abundant clone one base away, this may be a read error. The CDR3 nucleotides are TGTGCCAGCAGAAACTGGTTTGAGGGTAATGAGCAGTTCTTC. Residues: CASRNWFEGNEQFF. This chain uses TRBV6-2 or TRBV6-3 with TRBJ2-1, with D maybe TRBD2 (5 bases). Germline V lookup: CDR1 MNHEY, CDR2 SVGEGT. Deletions cut 6 bases from V and 7 bases from J, with 16 bases between. The CDR3 loop spans 14 amino acids.

As for this clonotype: A clone one base away is much larger, so this may be a read error. The CDR3 spells CVTSRDNSYTGELFF. The CDR3 nucleotides read TGTGTCACCAGCAGAGACAACTCCTACACCGGGGAGCTGTTTTTT. The chain joins TRBV15 to TRBJ2-2; D ambiguous. The CDR3 length is 15 residues. Germline CDR1 reads LNHNV; CDR2 reads YYDKDF (reference sequence).

This clonotype came up many times. V usage is TRBV11-2 and J usage is TRBJ2-3; 7 nucleotides line up with TRBD2. The junction had 8 bases not matched to a gene; V was cut back by 5 bases and J by 0 bases. Germline V gene data show CDR1 as SGHAT and CDR2 as FQNNGV. The CDR3 is made up of 16 amino acids. CDR3 residues: CASSALLALSTDTQYF. The CDR3 DNA sequence: TGTGCCAGCAGCGCGTTACTAGCGCTAAGCACAGATACGCAGTATTTT.

Note on this clonotype: A much larger clone is a single base away; this may be a read error. The chain couples TRBV3-1 to TRBJ2-5; 8 bases agree with TRBD2. Germline loops: CDR1 LGHDT, CDR2 YNNKEL (reference sequence). Germline trimming cut 8 bases from V and 5 bases from J; bases unmatched to any gene: 13. CDR3 length: 15 amino acids. This chain's CDR3 is CASSQRGPWGETQYF. The CDR3 region has the DNA TGTGCCAGCTCCCAGCGGGGGCCGTGGGGGGAGACCCAGTACTTC.

Only a few counts were recorded for this clonotype. One base away lies a much larger clone, so this may be a sequencing read error. The V call is TRBV18, the J call TRBJ2-3, with D perhaps matching TRBD2 (6 bases). Looked up from germline, CDR1 is KGHSH and CDR2 is LQKENI. The CDR3 length is 15 residues. CDR3 residues: CVSSPFTSSTDTQYF. CDR3 DNA: TGTGTCAGCTCACCATTTACTAGCAGCACAGATACGCAGTATTTT.

This clonotype was detected a few times. The chain employs TRBV14 and TRBJ1-2; TRBD1 matches at 9 bases. The V gene's germline CDR1 is SGHDN and CDR2 FVKESK. This CDR3 has 15 residues. Trimming at V came to 3 bases and at J to 5 bases, leaving 7 bases not matched to a gene. The CDR3 DNA reads as TGTGCCAGCAGCCAGTCACAGGGGGCCTGGTATGGCTACACCTTC. Translated, it gives CASSQSQGAWYGYTF.

Many counts were recorded for this clonotype. The J gene is TRBJ2-5, the V gene TRBV12-3 or TRBV12-4, with D tentatively TRBD1 or TRBD2 (5 bases each). Trimming stripped 6 bases from V and 2 bases from J, with 10 bases between. The CDR3 is 13 amino acids. Here the CDR3 reads CASRGTIQETQYF. In DNA form, the CDR3 reads TGTGCCAGCAGAGGGACGATTCAAGAGACCCAGTACTTC.